The rows below give T cell receptor beta chains drawn from one sample of a study of blood T cell repertoires in COVID-19. Produced via immunoSEQ multiplex PCR; TCRdb's table is partial and in-frame only. The sample yields some 43,000 clones, around 80% seen once. The source material was peripheral blood. The receptors were gathered from a woman aged 60 to 75 with acute or convalescent COVID-19. CDR3s include the opening cysteine and the closing phenylalanine or tryptophan. A D gene is named only where the DNA matches it firmly. Clone size is shown for a subset of rows, as once, few, many or a class of expanded clone.

d_gene	abundance	v_gene	j_gene	CDR3aa	CDR3nt
NA	NA	TRBV6-5	TRBJ2-3	CASSPGGSSTDTQYF	TGTGCCAGCAGTCCCGGGGGATCTAGCACAGATACGCAGTATTTT
NA	NA	TRBV6-5	TRBJ1-1	CASRRERARSEAFF	TGTGCCAGCAGGAGAGAGAGGGCTCGGTCTGAAGCTTTCTTT
NA	NA	TRBV10-3	TRBJ1-2	CAISESGGSYGYTF	TGTGCCATCAGTGAGTCGGGCGGGAGCTATGGCTACACCTTC
NA	NA	TRBV9	TRBJ1-6	CASSARVGTPNSPLHF	TGTGCCAGCAGCGCCCGTGTAGGGACACCGAATTCACCCCTCCACTTT
NA	NA	TRBV11-2	TRBJ2-3	CASRLTASTDTQYF	TGTGCCAGCAGACTGACTGCGAGCACAGATACGCAGTATTTT
NA	NA	TRBV4-2	TRBJ2-1	CASSQALAGEQFF	TGTGCCAGCAGCCAAGCGCTAGCCGGCGAGCAGTTCTTC
NA	NA	TRBV9	TRBJ2-3	CASSAEGSGTDTQYF	TGTGCCAGCAGCGCAGAGGGCTCGGGCACAGATACGCAGTATTTT
TRBD1	NA	TRBV24-1	TRBJ1-2	CATSAGQGGDYGYTF	TGTGCCACCAGTGCGGGACAGGGAGGGGACTATGGCTACACCTTC
NA	NA	TRBV19	TRBJ1-6	CASSKSHPSSSYNSPLHF	TGTGCCAGTAGTAAGTCACACCCATCAAGCTCCTATAATTCACCCCTCCACTTT
NA	NA	TRBV19	TRBJ1-1	CASSFGGGTEAFF	TGTGCCAGTAGTTTTGGGGGAGGCACTGAAGCTTTCTTT
NA	NA	TRBV12-3/TRBV12-4	TRBJ1-5	CASTLGRAQPQHF	TGTGCCAGCACTCTGGGCAGGGCCCAGCCCCAGCATTTT
TRBD1	NA	TRBV10-3	TRBJ1-2	CAISADRGKYGYTF	TGTGCCATCAGTGCGGACAGGGGGAAATATGGCTACACCTTC
NA	NA	TRBV18	TRBJ2-7	CASSPSGPREQYF	TGTGCCAGCTCACCCTCAGGGCCCAGGGAGCAGTACTTC
NA	once	TRBV5-1	TRBJ1-1	CASSLVGRNTEAFF	TGCGCCAGCAGCTTGGTGGGCAGAAACACTGAAGCTTTCTTT
TRBD1	NA	TRBV7-9	TRBJ2-1	CASSARQGTTYNEQFF	TGTGCCAGCAGCGCAAGACAGGGGACGACCTACAATGAGCAGTTCTTC
NA	NA	TRBV5-4	TRBJ2-3	CASSSLSFDTQYF	TGTGCCAGCAGCTCCCTTAGTTTTGATACGCAGTATTTT
NA	NA	TRBV10-1	TRBJ1-1	CASSEAGTEAFF	TGCGCCAGCAGTGAAGCGGGGACTGAAGCTTTCTTT
NA	NA	TRBV18	TRBJ2-2	CASSLQGSTGELFF	TGTGCCAGCTCACTACAGGGTTCCACCGGGGAGCTGTTTTTT
NA	NA	TRBV5-5	TRBJ1-2	CASSLGGDYGYTF	TGTGCCAGCAGCTTAGGAGGGGACTATGGCTACACCTTC
TRBD2	NA	TRBV3-1/TRBV3-2	TRBJ2-5	CASRKTSGGPQETQYF	TGTGCCAGCAGAAAGACTAGCGGGGGGCCCCAAGAGACCCAGTACTTC
NA	NA	TRBV7-2	TRBJ2-7	CASRSGGGPLEQYF	TGTGCCAGCCGCTCTGGGGGGGGCCCTCTCGAGCAGTACTTC
TRBD1	NA	TRBV28	TRBJ2-3	CASSTDRGHLNTQYF	TGTGCCAGCAGTACGGACAGGGGGCACCTTAATACGCAGTATTTT
NA	NA	TRBV7-9	TRBJ1-1	CASSSRVLNTEAFF	TGTGCCAGCAGCAGCAGGGTGTTGAACACTGAAGCTTTCTTT
TRBD1	NA	TRBV19	TRBJ2-4	CASQDRDTNIQYF	TGTGCCAGCCAGGACAGGGACACAAACATTCAGTACTTC
TRBD1	NA	TRBV7-8	TRBJ2-5	CASSLVTGAQETQYF	TGTGCCAGCAGCTTAGTTACAGGGGCCCAAGAGACCCAGTACTTC
NA	NA	TRBV6-5	TRBJ1-5	CASSYSGAQPQHF	TGTGCCAGCAGTTACTCAGGGGCTCAGCCCCAGCATTTT
TRBD1	NA	TRBV19	TRBJ1-6	CASSMSTGNNSPLHF	TGTGCCAGTAGTATGTCGACAGGGAATAATTCACCCCTCCACTTT
TRBD1	NA	TRBV29-1	TRBJ2-7	CSGGQAAYEQYF	TGCAGCGGTGGACAGGCCGCCTACGAGCAGTACTTC
NA	NA	TRBV7-2	TRBJ2-1	CASSPEGLQVEFF	TGTGCCAGCAGCCCCGAGGGACTTCAAGTGGAGTTCTTC
TRBD1	NA	TRBV5-8	TRBJ1-5	CASRRTGNQPQHF	TGTGCCAGCAGGCGGACAGGTAATCAGCCCCAGCATTTT
NA	NA	TRBV7-9	TRBJ2-2	CATTLGPSNTGELFF	TGTGCCACCACACTAGGGCCCTCCAACACCGGGGAGCTGTTTTTT
NA	NA	TRBV6-5	TRBJ2-1	CASSLPARGEQFF	TGTGCCAGCAGTTTACCCGCCAGAGGTGAGCAGTTCTTC
NA	NA	TRBV2	TRBJ1-5	CASSERGRTQPQHF	TGTGCCAGCAGTGAACGGGGGAGAACTCAGCCCCAGCATTTT
NA	NA	TRBV4-3	TRBJ2-1	CASSQEGLNYNEQFF	TGCGCCAGCAGCCAAGAGGGCCTAAACTACAATGAGCAGTTCTTC
TRBD2	NA	TRBV5-4	TRBJ2-5	CASSPSGGGQETQYF	TGTGCCAGCAGCCCTAGCGGGGGGGGACAAGAGACCCAGTACTTC
NA	NA	TRBV9	TRBJ1-6	CASSVGSSYNSPLHF	TGTGCCAGCAGCGTAGGCAGCTCCTATAATTCACCCCTCCACTTT
NA	NA	TRBV7-2	TRBJ2-3	CASSLGSGPDTQYF	TGTGCCAGCAGCTTAGGGTCTGGCCCAGATACGCAGTATTTT
NA	NA	TRBV7-2	TRBJ2-7	CATDAGRSTYEQYF	TGTGCCACCGACGCGGGGCGGTCAACCTACGAGCAGTACTTC
NA	NA	TRBV7-2	TRBJ1-3	CASSSGRWGAGNTIYF	TGTGCCAGCAGCTCAGGACGGTGGGGGGCTGGAAACACCATATATTTT
TRBD2	NA	TRBV7-2	TRBJ2-1	CASPGTGGPREQFF	TGTGCCAGCCCTGGGACGGGGGGGCCTCGGGAGCAGTTCTTC
NA	few	TRBV27	TRBJ1-6	CASSMPGDNSPLHF	TGTGCCAGCAGCATGCCCGGGGATAATTCACCCCTCCACTTT